The 20 T cell receptor beta chains in this list originate from one sample, sequenced in a study of graft-versus-host responses after intestinal transplantation. No antigen has been identified for these receptors. Sequencing was performed with immunoSEQ multiplex PCR; in TCRdb, only in-frame clones are kept and a portion is missing. Of some 120,000 clones detected, 85% to 95% appear once; the ten largest clones hold roughly 0.16%. Here the sequenced sample was unstimulated CD4+ T cells sorted from spleen or lymph node cells, taken before intestinal transplant. These receptors came from a human donor who received an intestinal transplant.

The genes are TRBV16 and TRBJ2-1; a possible D gene is TRBD1 (6 bases). The CDR3 spans 13 residues. With 7 bases removed from V and 5 bases from J, the gap between germline ends came to 12 bases. Germline V lookup: CDR1 KGHSY, CDR2 FQNENV. In DNA, the CDR3 is TGTGCCAGCAAACGGACAGCGAACAATGAGCAGTTCTTC. This encodes CASKRTANNEQFF.

J is TRBJ2-5 and V is TRBV5-1, with 8 bases that match TRBD2. CDR1 is SGHRS and CDR2 is YFSETQ in the germline V gene. The CDR3 length is 15 residues. V trimming: 2 bases; J trimming: 1 base; junction bases outside the gene matches: 4. The CDR3 region is CASSFTGGLQETQYF. The CDR3 DNA is TGCGCCAGCAGCTTCACGGGGGGGCTCCAAGAGACCCAGTACTTC.

In this sample, this clone turned up a few times. The chain links TRBV6-6 to TRBJ1-3; D gene unclear. This CDR3 is built from 15 residues. Trimming shortened V by 0 bases and J by 2 bases, and 8 bases separated the two germline ends. The germline V gene encodes CDR1 MNHNY and CDR2 SVGAGI (reference sequence). The CDR3 coding sequence is TGTGCCAGCAGTTACTCGAGCGGTACTGGAAACACCATATATTTT. Its translation is CASSYSSGTGNTIYF.

The sample holds one count of this clone. CDR3 coding DNA: TGTGCCAGCAGCCTACAGGTTTTCTATGGCTACACCTTC. This sequence encodes CASSLQVFYGYTF. The V call is TRBV5-6, the J call TRBJ1-2; D possibly corresponds to TRBD1 (5 bases). CDR3 length: 13 amino acids. V gave up 4 bases and J gave up 4 bases, with 11 bases separating them. Germline-derived CDR1 and CDR2 are SGHDT and YYEEEE.

This rearrangement joins TRBV2 to TRBJ2-7, with a tentative D call TRBD2 (5 bases). This CDR3 is built from 11 residues. CDR1 is SNHLY and CDR2 is FYNNEI in the germline V gene. V was pared by 4 bases and J by 5 bases, with 6 bases between. In DNA, the CDR3 is TGTGCCAGCAGTGTCGGGGACGAGCAGTACTTC. Amino acid sequence: CASSVGDEQYF.

This clone was seen only once. The rearrangement uses TRBV19 and TRBJ1-1; TRBD1 might be the D (5 bases). V shed 8 bases and J shed 1 base, with 11 bases lying between them. The CDR3 covers 13 residues. Germline loops: CDR1 LNHDA, CDR2 SQIVND (reference sequence). The DNA for the CDR3 is TGTGCCAGTCATACAGGCCCGAACACTGAAGCTTTCTTT. Residues: CASHTGPNTEAFF.

V usage is TRBV9 and J usage is TRBJ2-7; D might be TRBD1 (7 bases). V lost 2 bases and J lost 0, with 15 bases in between. CDR3 size: 16 residues. Germline V gives CDR1 SGDLS, CDR2 YYNGEE. The CDR3 DNA reads TGTGCCAGCAGCGTGGGGGGACAGCCGGCCTCCTACGAGCAGTACTTC. Its translation: CASSVGGQPASYEQYF.

The chain links TRBV5-1 to TRBJ1-6; 9 bases agree with TRBD1. The CDR3 has 15 residues. The J segment lost 7 bases and the V segment lost 0 bases, leaving 2 bases of the junction unmatched. Germline loops: CDR1 SGHRS, CDR2 YFSETQ. This CDR3 reads CASSLAGQGNSPLHF. Written as DNA, the CDR3 is TGCGCCAGCAGCTTGGCTGGACAGGGGAATTCACCCCTCCACTTT.

The table lists this clone with a count of one. V and J are TRBV2 and TRBJ1-6, with 7 bases lining up with TRBD1. The CDR3 is made up of 14 amino acids. V shed 6 bases, J shed 7 bases, and the junction held 6 bases outside the gene matches. CDR1 and CDR2 from the germline V gene are SNHLY and FYNNEI. The CDR3 here is CASSRGQQNSPLHF. The DNA of the CDR3 is TGTGCCAGCAGCCGGGGACAGCAGAATTCACCCCTCCACTTT. The full variable domain, in which reference TRBV2 and TRBJ1-6 provide the parts outside the CDR3, is EPEVTQTPSHQVTQMGQEVILRCVPISNHLYFYWYRQILGQKVEFLVSFYNNEISEKSEIFDDQFSVERPDGSNFTLKIRSTKLEDSAMYFCASSRGQQNSPLHFGNGTRLTVT.

The V call is TRBV5-1, the J call TRBJ2-2, with 10 positions matching TRBD2. The germline V gene has CDR1 SGHRS and CDR2 YFSETQ. CDR3 size: 15 residues. J lost 1 base, V lost 6 bases, and 3 bases had no gene match. CDR3 nucleotides: TGCGCCAGCAAGCGGGGGGGCTGGAACACCGGGGAGCTGTTTTTT. It is translated as CASKRGGWNTGELFF.

The J gene is TRBJ2-3, the V gene TRBV6-5; maybe TRBD2 (6 bases). Germline V gene lookup returns CDR1 MNHEY and CDR2 SVGAGI. This CDR3 contains 15 residues. V was clipped by 7 bases and J by 0 bases, with 14 bases between them. This CDR3 is CASMVGGMSTDTQYF. CDR3 nucleotide sequence: TGTGCCAGCATGGTTGGGGGGATGAGCACAGATACGCAGTATTTT.

Only a few counts were recorded for this clone. This CDR3 is CASSPGTGLYEQYF. In nucleotides, the CDR3 is TGTGCCAGCAGCCCCGGGACAGGGTTGTACGAGCAGTACTTC. The J gene is TRBJ2-7, the V gene TRBV7-9, with 9 bases fitting TRBD1. In germline, CDR1 is SEHNR, CDR2 FQNEAQ (reference sequence). Unmatched junction bases numbered 6, after V lost 5 bases and J lost 4 bases. The CDR3 length is 14 residues.

This clone was counted once. The V gene is TRBV2, the J gene TRBJ1-1; D unresolved. With 3 bases removed from V and 6 bases from J, the gap between germline ends came to 11 bases. CDR1 is SNHLY and CDR2 is FYNNEI in the germline V gene. The CDR3 length is 13 residues. This CDR3 reads CASSDLGVAEAFF. The CDR3 nucleotides read TGTGCCAGCAGTGACCTTGGAGTCGCTGAAGCTTTCTTT.

The rearrangement links TRBV27 to TRBJ2-2; D not certain. Trimming pared 1 base from V and 2 bases from J, leaving 5 bases between. Per the germline V gene, CDR1 is MNHEY and CDR2 is SMNVEV (reference sequence). This CDR3 contains 14 residues. The CDR3 loop is CASSLLLNTGELFF. CDR3 in DNA: TGTGCCAGCAGTTTATTATTAAACACCGGGGAGCTGTTTTTT.

The V and J genes are TRBV5-6 and TRBJ1-1; no firm D call. This CDR3 spans 13 amino acids. CDR1 and CDR2 from the germline V gene are SGHDT and YYEEEE. The V end lost 0 bases, the J end lost 11 bases, and 14 bases lay between the germline ends. CDR3 residues: CASSLVAGFEAFF. In DNA form, the CDR3 reads TGTGCCAGCAGCTTGGTGGCGGGGTTCGAGGCTTTCTTT.

The rearrangement links TRBV27 to TRBJ2-1; D is ambiguous. The CDR3 spans 13 residues. Trimming left V 6 bases short and J 4 bases short, with 10 bases between. Germline V gene lookup returns CDR1 MNHEY and CDR2 SMNVEV (reference sequence). The CDR3 bases are TGTGCCAGCAGACGCGATGAATACAATGAGCAGTTCTTC. This sequence encodes CASRRDEYNEQFF.

This clone occurred a few times. The chain is built from TRBV27 and TRBJ1-6; D uncertain. Germline V gene lookup returns CDR1 MNHEY and CDR2 SMNVEV (reference sequence). CDR3 size: 13 residues. V was clipped by 6 bases and J by 10 bases, with 13 bases between them. The CDR3, as DNA: TGTGCCAGCAGCTCCACGGGGTTCTCACCCCTCCACTTT. Translated: CASSSTGFSPLHF.

The V and J genes are TRBV7-8 and TRBJ2-1; D gene ambiguous. The CDR3 is 13 amino acids. Per the germline V gene, CDR1 is SGHVS and CDR2 is FQNEAQ. With 4 bases removed from V and 5 bases from J, the gap between germline ends came to 9 bases. The CDR3 DNA follows: TGTGCCAGCAGCTCCGGAGTCCACAATGAGCAGTTCTTC. Encoded protein: CASSSGVHNEQFF.

CDR3 DNA sequence: TGTGCCAGCAGTTTTTTGAGCTCAGAGACCCAGTACTTC. Amino acid sequence: CASSFLSSETQYF. The J gene is TRBJ2-5, the V gene TRBV27, with D unclear. The CDR3 length is 13 residues. Germline V gene sequence: CDR1 MNHEY, CDR2 SMNVEV (reference sequence). Between the trimmed V and J ends, which lost 3 bases and 4 bases, there was a span of 9 bases.

This sequence joins TRBV6-5 and TRBJ2-7, with 7 bases fitting TRBD1. This CDR3 spans 15 amino acids. Germline values: CDR1 MNHEY, CDR2 SVGAGI. Trimming removed 7 bases from V and 2 bases from J; junction bases left unmatched: 11. The chain's CDR3 is CASKKGPGGTYEQYF. For the CDR3, the DNA is TGTGCCAGCAAAAAAGGACCAGGGGGTACCTACGAGCAGTACTTC.